The rows below give T cell receptor beta chains drawn from one sample of a study of blood T cell repertoires in COVID-19. Sequenced by immunoSEQ multiplex PCR; TCRdb stores in-frame clones only, minus some. The sample has hundreds of thousands of clones, around 83% seen once. The sequencing sample was made of peripheral blood. These TCRs come from a woman over 75 with acute or convalescent COVID-19. Both conserved end residues are part of each CDR3. Fields, in order: clone size, V gene, J gene, D gene, CDR3 protein. The D gene is left open where the match is weak. Some rows mark clone size as missing; the rest say once, few, many or name a class of expanded clone.

size: few; V: TRBV4-1; J: TRBJ1-6; D: TRBD1; CDR3: CASRLTGSYNSPLHF
size: NA; V: TRBV11-1; J: TRBJ1-1; D: NA; CDR3: CASSRDTEAFF
size: NA; V: TRBV19; J: TRBJ1-1; D: NA; CDR3: CASTPGFYTEAFF
size: NA; V: TRBV15; J: TRBJ1-1; D: NA; CDR3: CATSRARGITEAFF
size: NA; V: TRBV11-2; J: TRBJ1-4; D: TRBD1; CDR3: CASSLDGGGKEKLFF
size: NA; V: TRBV5-1; J: TRBJ1-4; D: TRBD1; CDR3: CASSPGTGNEKLFF
size: NA; V: TRBV2; J: TRBJ1-2; D: NA; CDR3: CASSESSYGYTF
size: NA; V: TRBV3-1/TRBV3-2; J: TRBJ2-5; D: TRBD2; CDR3: CASSQALPTSGGTQYF
size: NA; V: TRBV15; J: TRBJ1-4; D: NA; CDR3: CATSRGGVGEKLFF
size: NA; V: TRBV19; J: TRBJ1-2; D: NA; CDR3: CASSGGVWGYTF
size: NA; V: TRBV28; J: TRBJ1-5; D: NA; CDR3: CASISGGSNQPQHF
size: few; V: TRBV21-1; J: TRBJ1-6; D: NA; CDR3: CASSITGVAYYNSPLHF
size: NA; V: TRBV12-3/TRBV12-4; J: TRBJ2-2; D: NA; CDR3: CASSRGAGELFF
size: few; V: TRBV3-1/TRBV3-2; J: TRBJ2-2; D: NA; CDR3: CASSPVTGELFF
size: NA; V: TRBV14; J: TRBJ1-2; D: TRBD1; CDR3: CASSQGTGGYGYTF
size: once; V: TRBV30; J: TRBJ2-7; D: NA; CDR3: CAWTLQGVAHEQYF
size: NA; V: TRBV30; J: TRBJ1-2; D: TRBD1; CDR3: CAWSAGGQGGYTF
size: few; V: TRBV6-1; J: TRBJ1-5; D: NA; CDR3: CASSEAAGLRQPQHF
size: NA; V: TRBV21-1; J: TRBJ1-1; D: NA; CDR3: CASSKAGGTEAFF
size: NA; V: TRBV19; J: TRBJ1-1; D: NA; CDR3: CASRLHQGMTEAFF
size: NA; V: TRBV28; J: TRBJ1-4; D: NA; CDR3: CASSPWTSPNEKLFF
size: few; V: TRBV6-6; J: TRBJ1-6; D: NA; CDR3: CASSYLVGPNSPLHF
size: NA; V: TRBV9; J: TRBJ1-6; D: NA; CDR3: CASSHTGIGSGGSPLHF
size: NA; V: TRBV6-6; J: TRBJ2-7; D: NA; CDR3: CASSYSGGGGNYEQYF
size: few; V: TRBV27; J: TRBJ2-7; D: NA; CDR3: CASSLVQGGSYEQYF
size: NA; V: TRBV12-5; J: TRBJ2-5; D: NA; CDR3: CASGLGTPQETQYF
size: NA; V: TRBV2; J: TRBJ1-3; D: NA; CDR3: CASLDSLDRNTIYF
size: NA; V: TRBV24-1; J: TRBJ2-2; D: NA; CDR3: CATSAGRNTGELFF
size: many; V: TRBV3-1/TRBV3-2; J: TRBJ1-2; D: NA; CDR3: CASSQGGQYYGYTF
size: NA; V: TRBV18; J: TRBJ1-1; D: NA; CDR3: CASSPRGGAGTEAFF
size: NA; V: TRBV6-5; J: TRBJ2-1; D: NA; CDR3: CASPRGLNEQFF
size: NA; V: TRBV9; J: TRBJ1-3; D: NA; CDR3: CASSVDLGNTIYF
size: NA; V: TRBV6-5; J: TRBJ1-5; D: NA; CDR3: CASNSPPAGNQPQHF
size: NA; V: TRBV10-2; J: TRBJ1-2; D: NA; CDR3: CASADTNYGYTF
size: NA; V: TRBV2; J: TRBJ2-7; D: TRBD1; CDR3: CASSERDRPSYEQYF
size: NA; V: TRBV3-1/TRBV3-2; J: TRBJ1-2; D: TRBD1; CDR3: CASSRGTGANYGYTF
size: few; V: TRBV6-6; J: TRBJ2-3; D: NA; CDR3: CASSRDSQSTDTQYF
size: NA; V: TRBV5-1; J: TRBJ1-3; D: NA; CDR3: CASRRAGEMNTIYF
size: once; V: TRBV6-5; J: TRBJ1-5; D: NA; CDR3: CASAAEGGNQPQHF
size: NA; V: TRBV5-1; J: TRBJ1-5; D: NA; CDR3: CASSSGGNQPQHF
size: NA; V: TRBV7-8; J: TRBJ1-6; D: TRBD1; CDR3: CASSARDRGPNSPLHF
size: NA; V: TRBV7-9; J: TRBJ2-3; D: NA; CDR3: CASSLGGGHTDTQYF
size: NA; V: TRBV2; J: TRBJ1-1; D: NA; CDR3: CASRESGVHMNTEAFF
size: NA; V: TRBV19; J: TRBJ1-5; D: NA; CDR3: CATMTPGTGFNQPQHF
size: NA; V: TRBV19; J: TRBJ2-1; D: TRBD1; CDR3: CASSRTGGNEQFF
size: once; V: TRBV28; J: TRBJ1-5; D: TRBD1; CDR3: CASSLLGGEDQPQHF
size: NA; V: TRBV4-1; J: TRBJ2-7; D: NA; CDR3: CASSQDRVRGEQYF
size: NA; V: TRBV7-8; J: TRBJ2-2; D: TRBD2; CDR3: CASSLVAGGLTGELFF
size: NA; V: TRBV3-1/TRBV3-2; J: TRBJ2-3; D: TRBD2; CDR3: CASMRRGDTQYF
size: once; V: TRBV5-1; J: TRBJ1-1; D: NA; CDR3: CASSLAQGMNTEAFF